The 6 T cell receptor beta chains below were found in one sample sequenced in a study of T cell clusters in autoimmune cytopenias. Some 39,000 genome equivalents of blood DNA were amplified for TRB. TRB was amplified by touch-down multiplex PCR, primer pools A and B combined. Each CDR3 protein gets one entry in TCRdb, which reprocessed the multiplex PCR reads and gives no DNA. The sample totals 6,500 to 8,500 distinct CDR3 sequences. The material sequenced was peripheral blood. The source is a human donor with an autoimmune cytopenia or autoimmune hepatitis (not recorded which).

The gene calls are TRBV4-3 and TRBJ1-4. Germline loops: CDR1 LGHNA, CDR2 YSLEER. The CDR3 spans 15 residues. The CDR3 region is CASSQDINENEKLFF.

This clonotype ranks as medium-sized in terms of frequency. The gene calls are TRBV6-5 and TRBJ1-2. This CDR3 is 15 amino acids long. Per germline, CDR1 MNHEY and CDR2 SVGAGI. The CDR3 sequence is CASNPSGGWVYGYTF.

CDR3: CASSLSARGPIEQFF. The V call is TRBV12-3 or TRBV12-4, the J call TRBJ2-1; checking the TCRdb D call of TRBD1 is not possible without DNA. The length of the CDR3 is 15 residues.

The chain employs TRBV5-1 and TRBJ2-3; TCRdb's assignment of TRBD2 cannot be checked, as there is no DNA. The CDR3 has 15 residues. Per the germline V gene, CDR1 is SGHRS and CDR2 is YFSETQ. CDR3 region: CASSGGRGGADTQYF.

According to its frequency, this clonotype is medium-sized. J is TRBJ1-2 and V is TRBV6-5; TCRdb selects TRBD1, and the lack of DNA leaves this call unchecked. This CDR3 is 13 amino acids long. In germline, CDR1 is MNHEY, CDR2 SVGAGI. CDR3 in amino acids: CASSTTGNYGYTF.

This clonotype shows up as medium-sized (0.01 to 0.1%) by frequency. The chain carries TRBV6-1 and TRBJ2-1. Germline values: CDR1 MNHNS, CDR2 SASEGT. This CDR3 is built from 13 residues. The CDR3 is CASRLVTYNEQFF.